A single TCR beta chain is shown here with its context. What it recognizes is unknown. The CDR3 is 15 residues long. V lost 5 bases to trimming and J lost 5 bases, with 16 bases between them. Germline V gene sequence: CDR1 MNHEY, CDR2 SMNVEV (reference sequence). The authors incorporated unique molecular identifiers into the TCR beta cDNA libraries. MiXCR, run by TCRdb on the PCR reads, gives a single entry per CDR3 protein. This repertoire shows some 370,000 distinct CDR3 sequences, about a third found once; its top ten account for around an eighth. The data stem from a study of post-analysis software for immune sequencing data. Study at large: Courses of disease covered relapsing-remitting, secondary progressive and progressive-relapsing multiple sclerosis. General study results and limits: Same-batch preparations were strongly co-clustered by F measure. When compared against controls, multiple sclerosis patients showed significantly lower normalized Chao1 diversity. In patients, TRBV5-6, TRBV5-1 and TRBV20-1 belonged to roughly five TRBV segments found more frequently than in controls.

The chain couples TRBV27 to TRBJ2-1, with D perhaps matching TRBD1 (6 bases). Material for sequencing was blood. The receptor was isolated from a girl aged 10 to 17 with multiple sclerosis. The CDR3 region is CASSPSGHKNNEQFF. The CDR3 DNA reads TGTGCCAGCAGTCCCTCGGGACACAAGAACAATGAGCAGTTCTTC.